This is a list of T cell receptor beta chains from one sample in a study of spatial heterogeneity in lung cancer. TCRdb re-analysed the 5' RACE reads in MiXCR, keeping a single row per CDR3 protein. The sample consists of tens of thousands of distinct CDR3 sequences, 6% of them appearing once. Sample: PBMCs, taken at follow-up. The source of these receptors is a male donor with early-stage non-small cell lung cancer. The CDR3 runs from the conserved cysteine through the conserved F or W. D genes are given only for firm matches. Some rows have no size entry. The others give once, few or many, or a class for an expanded clone.

CASSAPDRGQGEQYF	TGTGCCAGCAGCGCCCCGGACAGGGGGCAGGGCGAGCAGTACTTC	TRBV7-9	TRBJ2-7	TRBD1	many
CASSVSRGSTEQFF	TGTGCCAGCAGTGTTTCGCGCGGGAGTACTGAGCAGTTCTTC	TRBV25-1	TRBJ2-1	TRBD2	many
CASSPGQGRKGTEAFF	TGTGCCAGCAGCCCGGGACAGGGGAGAAAAGGCACTGAAGCTTTCTTT	TRBV4-2	TRBJ1-1	TRBD1	many
CASRRRLLGSGANVLTF	TGTGCCAGCAGACGTAGACTCCTTGGGTCTGGGGCCAACGTCCTGACTTTC	TRBV6-5	TRBJ2-6	-	many
CASSQVWGAYNEQFF	TGCGCCAGCAGCCAAGTATGGGGGGCCTACAATGAGCAGTTCTTC	TRBV4-1	TRBJ2-1	-	many
CAISMGQGGNYGYTF	TGTGCCATCAGCATGGGACAGGGAGGGAACTATGGCTACACCTTC	TRBV10-3	TRBJ1-2	TRBD1	many
CASAEDPPLTEAFF	TGTGCCTCCGCTGAAGACCCTCCACTCACTGAAGCTTTCTTT	TRBV27	TRBJ1-1	-	-
CASSYSPGASYEQYF	TGTGCCAGCAGTTACTCGCCGGGGGCCAGCTACGAGCAGTACTTC	TRBV6-5	TRBJ2-7	-	many
CSAIGGRRGGTDTQYF	TGCAGTGCGATCGGCGGGAGGAGGGGTGGCACAGATACGCAGTATTTT	TRBV20-1	TRBJ2-3	TRBD2	many
CATSDSSYGYTF	TGTGCCACCAGTGATTCCAGCTATGGCTACACCTTC	TRBV24-1	TRBJ1-2	-	many
CASWGGPYNSPLHF	TGTGCCAGCTGGGGCGGGCCTTATAATTCACCCCTCCACTTT	TRBV12-3/TRBV12-4	TRBJ1-6	-	many
CASSVRVDSPLHF	TGTGCCAGCAGCGTCAGGGTGGATTCACCCCTCCACTTT	TRBV9	TRBJ1-6	-	many
CASSVTGTGSETQYF	TGTGCCAGCAGTGTAACCGGGACAGGGTCAGAGACCCAGTACTTC	TRBV25-1	TRBJ2-5	TRBD1	many
CASSSGGNYGYTF	TGTGCCAGCAGCTCCGGTGGGAACTATGGCTACACCTTC	TRBV7-3	TRBJ1-2	-	many
CASSPSEGNQPQHF	TGCGCCAGCAGCCCCTCAGAGGGCAATCAGCCCCAGCATTTT	TRBV5-1	TRBJ1-5	-	many
CASSLGDNSLYEQYF	TGTGCCAGCAGTCTAGGGGACAACTCCCTCTACGAGCAGTACTTC	TRBV12-3/TRBV12-4	TRBJ2-7	-	many
CASSFLAGGGETQYF	TGTGCCAGCAGCTTCCTAGCGGGAGGTGGAGAGACCCAGTACTTC	TRBV7-9	TRBJ2-5	TRBD2	many
CASSQFLSPYNEQFF	TGTGCCAGCAGCCAGTTCCTCTCCCCCTACAATGAGCAGTTCTTC	TRBV6-2/TRBV6-3	TRBJ2-1	-	few
CASSLKRGGTDTQYF	TGTGCCAGCAGTTTAAAGCGGGGTGGCACAGATACGCAGTATTTT	TRBV12-3/TRBV12-4	TRBJ2-3	TRBD2	many
CASSESFASGGSEQFF	TGTGCCAGCAGTGAAAGTTTCGCTAGCGGGGGGAGTGAGCAGTTCTTC	TRBV2	TRBJ2-1	TRBD2	many
CAFTGQGNSPLHF	TGTGCCTTTACGGGACAGGGGAATTCACCCCTCCACTTT	TRBV30	TRBJ1-6	TRBD1	-
CASSQDFASGVDSTDTQYF	TGTGCCAGCAGCCAAGACTTCGCTAGCGGGGTCGATAGCACAGATACGCAGTATTTT	TRBV3-1	TRBJ2-3	TRBD2	many